The clone carrying this T cell receptor beta chain was seen repeatedly, ten times or more. Its antigen is as yet unknown. Patients underwent thyroid surgery, and none had received any treatment before it. The data derive from a study of metastatic and nonmetastatic thyroid tumors. Across the study: Malignant and benign thyroid patients had repertoires compared in peripheral blood and tumor or nodule tissue.

Source study methods: A classifier of distant metastasis in papillary thyroid cancer was built from CDR3 differences (across clinicopathological groups). TCRdb re-analyzed the PCR reads through MiXCR. TCRdb assigned the V and J calls; the authors' analysis was not used. The repertoire holds 21,000 or so clones, with roughly 13% as singletons. Study outcomes and limitations: Patients with malignant thyroid tumors reportedly had significantly higher TCR beta diversity than those with benign nodules, in blood and tumor.

Germline values: CDR1 KGHSH, CDR2 LQKENI. V was clipped by 3 bases and J by 6 bases; unmatched bases: 8. The CDR3 totals 14 residues. This chain links TRBV18 with TRBJ2-7; 7 nucleotides agree with TRBD2. Sample: blood. The clonotype originates from a female donor with papillary thyroid cancer or a benign thyroid nodule (not recorded which). Some clones in this sample may be carry-over from other donors' samples. The CDR3 nucleotides read TGTGCCAGCTCACCTCAGAGACTAGCCGGCGAGCAGTACTTC. Its protein product is CASSPQRLAGEQYF.